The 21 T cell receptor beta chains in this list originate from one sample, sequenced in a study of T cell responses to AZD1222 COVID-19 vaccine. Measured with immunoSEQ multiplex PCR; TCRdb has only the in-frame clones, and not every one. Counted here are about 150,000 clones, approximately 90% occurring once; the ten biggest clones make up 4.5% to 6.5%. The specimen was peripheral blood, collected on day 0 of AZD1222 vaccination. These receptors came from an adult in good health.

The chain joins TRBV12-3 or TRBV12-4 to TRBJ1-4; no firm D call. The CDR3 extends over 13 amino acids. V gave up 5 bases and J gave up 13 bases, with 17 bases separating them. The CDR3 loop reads CASSPPARGGLFF. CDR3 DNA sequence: TGTGCCAGCAGTCCCCCCGCACGAGGTGGACTGTTTTTT.

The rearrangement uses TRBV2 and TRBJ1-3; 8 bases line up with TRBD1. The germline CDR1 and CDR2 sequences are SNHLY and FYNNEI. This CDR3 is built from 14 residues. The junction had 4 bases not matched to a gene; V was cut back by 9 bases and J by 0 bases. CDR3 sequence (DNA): TGTGCCAGTGGAGGGACAGGCTCTGGAAACACCATATATTTT. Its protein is CASGGTGSGNTIYF. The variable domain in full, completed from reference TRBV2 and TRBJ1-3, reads EPEVTQTPSHQVTQMGQEVILRCVPISNHLYFYWYRQILGQKVEFLVSFYNNEISEKSEIFDDQFSVERPDGSNFTLKIRSTKLEDSAMYFCASGGTGSGNTIYFGEGSWLTVV.

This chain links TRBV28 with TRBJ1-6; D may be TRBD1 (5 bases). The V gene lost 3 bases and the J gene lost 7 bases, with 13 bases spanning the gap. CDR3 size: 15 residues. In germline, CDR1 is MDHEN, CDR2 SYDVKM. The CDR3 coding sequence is TGTGCCAGCAGTTTTCTCGATCCAGGGAATTCACCCCTCCACTTT. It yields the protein CASSFLDPGNSPLHF.

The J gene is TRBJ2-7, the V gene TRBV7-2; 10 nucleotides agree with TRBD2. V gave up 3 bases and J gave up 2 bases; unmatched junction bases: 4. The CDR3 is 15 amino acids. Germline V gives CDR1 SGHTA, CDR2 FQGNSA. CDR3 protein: CASSFTSGVTYEQYF. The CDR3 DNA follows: TGTGCCAGCAGCTTTACTAGCGGGGTTACCTACGAGCAGTACTTC.

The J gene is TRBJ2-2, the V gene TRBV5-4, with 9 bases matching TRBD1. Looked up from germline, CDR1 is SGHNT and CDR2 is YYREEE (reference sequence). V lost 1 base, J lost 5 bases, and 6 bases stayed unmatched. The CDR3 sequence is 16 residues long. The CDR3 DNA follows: TGTGCCAGCAGCTTGCTGGGACAGGGAAAAACCGGGGAGCTGTTTTTT. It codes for CASSLLGQGKTGELFF.

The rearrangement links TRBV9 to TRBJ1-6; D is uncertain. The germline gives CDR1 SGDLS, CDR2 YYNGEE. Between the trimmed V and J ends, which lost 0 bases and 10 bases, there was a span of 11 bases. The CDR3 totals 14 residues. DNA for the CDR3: TGTGCCAGCAGCGTAGGACCGGTAGAATCACCCCTCCACTTT. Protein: CASSVGPVESPLHF. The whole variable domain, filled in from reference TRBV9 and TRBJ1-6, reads DSGVTQTPKHLITATGQRVTLRCSPRSGDLSVYWYQQSLDQGLQFLIQYYNGEERAKGNILERFSAQQFPDLHSELNLSSLELGDSALYFCASSVGPVESPLHFGNGTRLTVT.

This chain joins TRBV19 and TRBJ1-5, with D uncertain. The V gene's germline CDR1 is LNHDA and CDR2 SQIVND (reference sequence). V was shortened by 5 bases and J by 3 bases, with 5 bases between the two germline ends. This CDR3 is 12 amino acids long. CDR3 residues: CASSGLNQPQHF. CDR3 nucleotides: TGTGCCAGTAGTGGCCTCAATCAGCCCCAGCATTTT.

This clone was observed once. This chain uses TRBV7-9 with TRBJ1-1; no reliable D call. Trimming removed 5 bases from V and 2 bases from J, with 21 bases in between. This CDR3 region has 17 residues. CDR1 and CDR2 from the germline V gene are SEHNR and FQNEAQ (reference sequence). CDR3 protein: CASSGPSRHRGNTEAFF. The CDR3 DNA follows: TGTGCCAGCAGCGGCCCCTCCCGACATCGGGGTAACACTGAAGCTTTCTTT.

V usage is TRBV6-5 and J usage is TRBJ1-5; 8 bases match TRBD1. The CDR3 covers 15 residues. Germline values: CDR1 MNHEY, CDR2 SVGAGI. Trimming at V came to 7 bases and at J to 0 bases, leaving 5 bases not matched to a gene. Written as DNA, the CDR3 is TGTGCCAGCATCGGACAGGGCTATAGCAATCAGCCCCAGCATTTT. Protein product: CASIGQGYSNQPQHF.

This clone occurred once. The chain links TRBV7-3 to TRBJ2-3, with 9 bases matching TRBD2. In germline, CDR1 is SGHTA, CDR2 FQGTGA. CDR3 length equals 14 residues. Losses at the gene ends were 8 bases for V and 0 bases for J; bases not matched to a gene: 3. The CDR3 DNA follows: TGTGCCAGCTCCACTAGCGGGAGCACAGATACGCAGTATTTT. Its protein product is CASSTSGSTDTQYF.

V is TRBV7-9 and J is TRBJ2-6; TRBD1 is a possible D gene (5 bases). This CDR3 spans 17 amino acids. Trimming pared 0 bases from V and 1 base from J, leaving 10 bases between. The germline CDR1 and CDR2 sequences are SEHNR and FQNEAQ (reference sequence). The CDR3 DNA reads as TGTGCCAGCAGCTTAGCGGGGCAGGGATCTGGGGCCAACGTCCTGACTTTC. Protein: CASSLAGQGSGANVLTF.

Here the CDR3 reads CASSGPGRRVVDGYTF. CDR3 coding DNA: TGTGCCAGCAGCGGACCCGGGAGAAGGGTGGTCGATGGCTACACCTTC. The chain combines TRBV9 with TRBJ1-2; no reliable D call. Trimming took 3 bases from V and 6 from J, leaving 21 bases between them. The CDR3 contains 16 residues. Germline V CDR1 and CDR2: SGDLS, YYNGEE.

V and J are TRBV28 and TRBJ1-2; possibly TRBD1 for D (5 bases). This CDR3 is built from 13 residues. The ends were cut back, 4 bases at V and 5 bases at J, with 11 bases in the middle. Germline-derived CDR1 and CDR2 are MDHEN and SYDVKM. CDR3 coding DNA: TGTGCCAGCAGTTCGAACAGGCCATATGGCTACACCTTC. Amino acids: CASSSNRPYGYTF.

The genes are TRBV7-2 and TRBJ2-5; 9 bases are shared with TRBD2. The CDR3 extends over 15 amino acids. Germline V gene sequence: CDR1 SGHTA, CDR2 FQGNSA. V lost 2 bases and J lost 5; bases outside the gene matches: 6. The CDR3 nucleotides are TGTGCCAGCAGCTTAACTCGCCTAGCGGGGGAGACCCAGTACTTC. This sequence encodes CASSLTRLAGETQYF.

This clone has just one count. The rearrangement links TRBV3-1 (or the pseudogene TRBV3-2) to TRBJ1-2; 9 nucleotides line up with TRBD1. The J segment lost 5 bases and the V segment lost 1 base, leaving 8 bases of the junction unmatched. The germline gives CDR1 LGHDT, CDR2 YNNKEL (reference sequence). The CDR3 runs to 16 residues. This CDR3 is CASSQALQGAAYGYTF. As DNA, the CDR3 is TGTGCCAGCAGCCAAGCTCTACAGGGGGCGGCGTATGGCTACACCTTC.

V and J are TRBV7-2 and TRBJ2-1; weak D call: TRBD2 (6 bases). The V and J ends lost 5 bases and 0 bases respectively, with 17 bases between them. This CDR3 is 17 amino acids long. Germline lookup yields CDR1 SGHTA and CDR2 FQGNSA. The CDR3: CASSARVAASSYNEQFF. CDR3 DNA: TGTGCCAGCAGCGCTCGAGTAGCGGCCAGCTCCTACAATGAGCAGTTCTTC.

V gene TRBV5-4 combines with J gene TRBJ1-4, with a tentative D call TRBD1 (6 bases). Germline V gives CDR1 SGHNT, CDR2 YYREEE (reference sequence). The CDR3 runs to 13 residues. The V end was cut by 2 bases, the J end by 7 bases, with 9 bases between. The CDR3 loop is CASSLRGGEKLFF. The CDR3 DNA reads TGTGCCAGCAGCTTAAGGGGGGGTGAAAAACTGTTTTTT.

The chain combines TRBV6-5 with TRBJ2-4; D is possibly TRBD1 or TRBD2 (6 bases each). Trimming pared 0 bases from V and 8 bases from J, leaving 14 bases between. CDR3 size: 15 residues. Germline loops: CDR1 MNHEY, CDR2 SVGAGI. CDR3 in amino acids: CASSYSVHREDIQYF. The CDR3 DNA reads TGTGCCAGCAGTTACTCGGTGCACAGGGAGGACATTCAGTACTTC.

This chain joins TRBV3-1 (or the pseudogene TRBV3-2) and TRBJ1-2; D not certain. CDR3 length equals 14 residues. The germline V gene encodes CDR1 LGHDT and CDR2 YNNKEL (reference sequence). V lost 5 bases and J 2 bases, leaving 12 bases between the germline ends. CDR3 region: CASSTLHGNYGYTF. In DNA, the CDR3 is TGTGCCAGCAGCACCCTACACGGCAACTATGGCTACACCTTC.

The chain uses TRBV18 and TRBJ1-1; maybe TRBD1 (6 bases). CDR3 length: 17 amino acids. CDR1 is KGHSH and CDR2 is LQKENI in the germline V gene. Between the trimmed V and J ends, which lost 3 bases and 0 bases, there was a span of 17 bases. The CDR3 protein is CASSPGKGQGMNTEAFF. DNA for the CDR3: TGTGCCAGCTCACCCGGGAAAGGGCAGGGGATGAACACTGAAGCTTTCTTT.

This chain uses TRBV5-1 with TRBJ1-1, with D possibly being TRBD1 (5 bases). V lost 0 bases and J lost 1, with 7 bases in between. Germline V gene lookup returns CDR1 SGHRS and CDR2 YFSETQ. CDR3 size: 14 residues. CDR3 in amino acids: CASSLGDENTEAFF. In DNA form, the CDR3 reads TGCGCCAGCAGCTTGGGGGACGAGAACACTGAAGCTTTCTTT.